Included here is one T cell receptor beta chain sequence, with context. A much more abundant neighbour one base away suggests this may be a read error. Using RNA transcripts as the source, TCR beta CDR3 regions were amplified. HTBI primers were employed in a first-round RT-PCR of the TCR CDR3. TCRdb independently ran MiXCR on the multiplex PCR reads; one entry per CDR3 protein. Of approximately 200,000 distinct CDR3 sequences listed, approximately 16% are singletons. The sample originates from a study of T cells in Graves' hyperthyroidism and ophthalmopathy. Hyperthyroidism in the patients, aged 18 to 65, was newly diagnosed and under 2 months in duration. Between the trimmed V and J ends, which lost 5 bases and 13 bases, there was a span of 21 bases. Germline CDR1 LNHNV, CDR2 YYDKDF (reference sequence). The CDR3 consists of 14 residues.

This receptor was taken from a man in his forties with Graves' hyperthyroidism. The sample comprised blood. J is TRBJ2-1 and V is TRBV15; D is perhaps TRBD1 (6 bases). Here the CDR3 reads CATSRPQGGETQFF. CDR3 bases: TGTGCCACCAGCCGACCACAGGGTGGAGAGACCCAGTTCTTC.